Included here is one T cell receptor beta chain sequence, with context. Its specificity is unknown. As the sequencing template, cDNA was produced by extracting RNA and reverse transcribing it. Sequencing used immunoSEQ multiplex PCR; TCRdb keeps in-frame clones, though not all of them. The sample yields some 210,000 clones, 50% to 60% seen once. V dropped 4 bases and J dropped 6 bases, with 7 bases sitting between them. CDR3 size: 12 residues. Germline V lookup: CDR1 GTSNPN, CDR2 SVGIG (reference sequence). These data are taken from a study of CD8+ T cells in alopecia areata. Points from the study as a whole: In patients, TCRs were shared less clearly than in mice, and HLA may possibly be involved. Normal scalp had lower clonality than lesional scalp, with alopecia totalis/universalis lesions showing this most strongly.

Both peripheral blood and punch biopsies of lesional scalp skin were obtained from patients who had alopecia areata. Separation by sorting yielded CD4+ and CD8+ T cells from PBMCs. The genes are TRBV30 and TRBJ1-6; possible D gene TRBD1, 5 bases. The sequence came from a human donor with alopecia areata. Sequencing used CD4+ T cells sorted from blood, obtained at week 0. The CDR3 region has the DNA TGTGCCTGGACGCAGGGTAATTCACCCCTCCACTTT. Amino acid sequence: CAWTQGNSPLHF.